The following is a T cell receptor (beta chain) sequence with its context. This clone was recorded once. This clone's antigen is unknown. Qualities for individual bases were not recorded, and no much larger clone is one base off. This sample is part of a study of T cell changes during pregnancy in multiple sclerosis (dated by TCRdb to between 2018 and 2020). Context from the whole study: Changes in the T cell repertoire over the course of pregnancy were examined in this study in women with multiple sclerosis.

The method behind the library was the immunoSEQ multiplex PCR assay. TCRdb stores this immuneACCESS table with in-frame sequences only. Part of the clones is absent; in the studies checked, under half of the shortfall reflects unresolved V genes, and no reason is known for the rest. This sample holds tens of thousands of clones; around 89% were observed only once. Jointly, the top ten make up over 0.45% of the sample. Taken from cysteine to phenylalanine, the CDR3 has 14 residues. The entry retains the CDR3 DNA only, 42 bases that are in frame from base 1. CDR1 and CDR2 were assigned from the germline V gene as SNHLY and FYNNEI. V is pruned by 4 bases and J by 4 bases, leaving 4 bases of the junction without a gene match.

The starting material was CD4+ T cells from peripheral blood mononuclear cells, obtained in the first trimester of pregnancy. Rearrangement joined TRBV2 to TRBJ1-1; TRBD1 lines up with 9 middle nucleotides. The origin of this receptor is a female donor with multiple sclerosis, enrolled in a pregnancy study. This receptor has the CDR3 CASSARQGVTEAFF. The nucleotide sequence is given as TGTGCCAGCAGTGCGAGACAGGGGGTCACTGAAGCTTTCTTT.